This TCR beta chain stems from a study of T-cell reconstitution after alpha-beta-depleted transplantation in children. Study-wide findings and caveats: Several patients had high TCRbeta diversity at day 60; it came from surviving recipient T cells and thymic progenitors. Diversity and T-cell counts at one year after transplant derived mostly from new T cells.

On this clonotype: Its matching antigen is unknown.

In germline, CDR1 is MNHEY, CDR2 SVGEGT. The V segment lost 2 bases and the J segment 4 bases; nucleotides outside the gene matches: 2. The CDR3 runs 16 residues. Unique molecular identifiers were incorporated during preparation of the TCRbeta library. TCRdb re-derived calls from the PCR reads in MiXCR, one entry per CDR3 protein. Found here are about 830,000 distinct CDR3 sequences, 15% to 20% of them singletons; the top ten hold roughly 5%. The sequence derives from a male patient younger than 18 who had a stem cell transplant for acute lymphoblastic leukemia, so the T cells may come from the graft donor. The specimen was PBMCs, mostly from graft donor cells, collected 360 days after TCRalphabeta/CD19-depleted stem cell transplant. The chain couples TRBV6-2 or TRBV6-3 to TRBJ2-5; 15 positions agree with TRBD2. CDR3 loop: CASSYGLAGGVETQYF. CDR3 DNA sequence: TGTGCCAGCAGTTACGGACTAGCGGGAGGGGTAGAGACCCAGTACTTC.